The rows below give T cell receptor beta chains drawn from one sample of a study of regulatory T cells in long-lasting Graves disease. Via MiXCR, TCRdb re-called the multiplex PCR reads, giving one row per CDR3 protein. The table lists roughly 500,000 distinct CDR3 sequences, 20% to 25% of them singletons. This material consisted of peripheral blood mononuclear cells (PBMCs), taken when the disease was refractory, from a patient treated with antithyroid drugs. The receptor set was obtained from a female donor with Graves disease. Both conserved end residues are part of each CDR3. D genes are given only for firm matches. Clone size is shown for a subset of rows, as once, few, many or a class of expanded clone.

abundance	d_gene	j_gene	v_gene	CDR3aa	CDR3nt
.	TRBD1	TRBJ2-7	TRBV7-2	CASSLGTGVFNEQYF	TGTGCCAGCAGCTTAGGAACAGGGGTGTTTAACGAGCAGTACTTC
many	TRBD2	TRBJ2-6	TRBV20-1	CSASGGAGRANVLTF	TGCAGTGCTAGCGGGGGGGCGGGAAGGGCCAACGTCCTGACTTTC
many	TRBD1	TRBJ1-2	TRBV6-1	CASKSGQGYGYTF	TGTGCCAGCAAGTCGGGACAGGGATATGGCTACACCTTC
many	TRBD1	TRBJ1-4	TRBV12-3/TRBV12-4	CASTLGQGAEKLFF	TGTGCCAGCACCCTGGGGCAGGGGGCTGAAAAACTGTTTTTT
many	.	TRBJ2-7	TRBV28	CASSLGGEQYF	TGTGCCAGCAGTTTGGGGGGAGAGCAGTACTTC
few	.	TRBJ1-3	TRBV20-1	CSASGSRDVGSGNTIYF	TGCAGTGCTAGTGGGAGCCGAGACGTAGGCTCTGGAAACACCATATATTTT
.	TRBD2	TRBJ2-2	TRBV27	CASSPQRGLAGLNTGELFF	TGTGCCAGCAGTCCGCAGCGCGGACTAGCGGGGTTGAACACCGGGGAGCTGTTTTTT
few	.	TRBJ1-1	TRBV7-3	CASSPGDGTEAFF	TGTGCCAGCAGCCCAGGGGATGGCACTGAAGCTTTCTTT
few	TRBD1	TRBJ1-2	TRBV5-1	CASSLSTGQGIYGYTF	TGCGCCAGCAGCCTTTCTACGGGACAGGGAATCTATGGCTACACCTTC
.	.	TRBJ2-7	TRBV19	CASSIGDWGDEQYF	TGTGCCAGTAGTATCGGAGACTGGGGGGACGAGCAGTACTTC
.	TRBD1	TRBJ1-1	TRBV30	CAVGQGPFEAFF	TGTGCCGTGGGACAGGGGCCCTTTGAAGCTTTCTTT
many	TRBD1	TRBJ2-7	TRBV20-1	CSATNGQGASYEQYF	TGCAGTGCCACAAACGGACAGGGGGCCTCCTACGAGCAGTACTTC
.	.	TRBJ2-5	TRBV18	CASSLRTRETQYF	TGTGCCAGCTCACTAAGGACTCGCGAGACCCAGTACTTC
few	.	TRBJ1-3	TRBV12-3/TRBV12-4	CASSPSRRRWGSGNTIYF	TGTGCCAGCAGTCCCTCCCGGAGGAGGTGGGGTTCTGGAAACACCATATATTTT
.	TRBD1	TRBJ1-6	TRBV19	CASSPGGNNSPLHF	TGTGCCAGTAGCCCAGGGGGGAATAATTCACCCCTCCACTTT
many	TRBD1	TRBJ2-4	TRBV11-2	CASSPRTGENIQYF	TGTGCCAGCAGCCCTCGGACAGGGGAAAACATTCAGTACTTC
few	TRBD1	TRBJ1-1	TRBV29-1	CSVEDLDRGRSGAEAFF	TGCAGCGTTGAAGATTTGGACAGGGGGCGGTCAGGCGCTGAAGCTTTCTTT
few	TRBD2	TRBJ2-4	TRBV24-1	CATSGTSGNIQYF	TGTGCCACCAGCGGGACTAGCGGAAACATTCAGTACTTC
.	TRBD2	TRBJ2-2	TRBV24-1	CATSDLQGTSGSICTGELFF	TGTGCCACCAGTGATTTGCAAGGGACTAGCGGGAGTATATGCACCGGGGAGCTGTTTTTT
.	TRBD2	TRBJ2-4	TRBV3-1	CASSQDFETSGIGAKNIQYF	TGTGCCAGCAGCCAAGATTTTGAGACTAGCGGGATAGGAGCCAAAAACATTCAGTACTTC
few	.	TRBJ2-5	TRBV5-1	CASSFGGYQETQYF	TGCGCCAGCAGCTTTGGAGGGTACCAAGAGACCCAGTACTTC
many	.	TRBJ1-1	TRBV27	CASSLSTEADTEAFF	TGTGCCAGCAGTTTATCGACAGAAGCGGACACTGAAGCTTTCTTT
.	.	TRBJ2-3	TRBV5-1	CASSPEPQAYTQYF	TGCGCCAGCAGCCCCGAACCACAGGCCTATACGCAGTATTTT
many	TRBD1	TRBJ1-1	TRBV12-3/TRBV12-4	CASSFPYKGQTNTEAFF	TGTGCCAGCAGTTTCCCGTATAAGGGACAGACCAACACTGAAGCTTTCTTT
many	TRBD2	TRBJ2-5	TRBV7-2	CASSLRLAVTQYF	TGTGCCAGCAGCTTACGACTAGCGGTGACCCAGTACTTC
.	TRBD2	TRBJ2-7	TRBV5-5	CASSLDPGTSVLYEQYF	TGTGCCAGCAGCTTGGACCCCGGGACTAGCGTTCTCTACGAGCAGTACTTC
many	.	TRBJ1-2	TRBV6-1	CASSSSDYGYTF	TGTGCCAGCAGCTCATCGGACTATGGCTACACCTTC
.	.	TRBJ1-1	TRBV7-3	CASSRERNTEAFF	TGTGCCAGCAGCCGCGAAAGGAACACTGAAGCTTTCTTT
many	.	TRBJ1-2	TRBV4-3	CASSQVFGGQVGYTF	TGCGCCAGCAGCCAAGTCTTTGGGGGGCAAGTCGGCTACACCTTC
.	.	TRBJ2-3	TRBV29-1	CSESLADTQYF	TGCAGCGAGTCTTTAGCAGATACGCAGTATTTT
many	TRBD2	TRBJ2-2	TRBV11-2	CASRPTSGRAGDTGELFF	TGTGCCAGCAGACCGACTAGCGGGAGGGCCGGTGACACCGGGGAGCTGTTTTTT
few	TRBD1	TRBJ2-7	TRBV6-1	CASTNPDREGYEQYF	TGTGCCAGCACCAATCCCGACAGGGAAGGATACGAGCAGTACTTC
.	.	TRBJ1-2	TRBV7-8	CASSLARQERGYTF	TGTGCCAGCAGCTTAGCGAGACAAGAGAGGGGCTACACCTTC
many	.	TRBJ1-1	TRBV28	CASRGFSGNEAFF	TGTGCCAGCAGGGGGTTTTCAGGGAACGAAGCTTTCTTT
few	.	TRBJ2-6	TRBV5-1	CASSRLGPAGLTGANVLTF	TGCGCCAGCAGCCGGCTCGGACCTGCAGGGCTAACTGGGGCCAACGTCCTGACTTTC
.	.	TRBJ2-4	TRBV7-9	CASSLEGRGSIQYF	TGTGCCAGCAGCTTAGAGGGCAGGGGAAGCATTCAGTACTTC
few	TRBD2	TRBJ2-2	TRBV19	CASTLGEAGGSMFF	TGTGCCAGTACCCTCGGAGAAGCGGGAGGCTCGATGTTTTTT
.	TRBD1	TRBJ1-4	TRBV11-2	CASSLDRGRGEKLFF	TGTGCCAGCAGCCTGGACAGGGGGCGCGGTGAAAAACTGTTTTTT
many	.	TRBJ1-1	TRBV28	CASSFVVDTEAFF	TGTGCCAGCAGTTTTGTCGTGGACACTGAAGCTTTCTTT
many	.	TRBJ1-2	TRBV28	CATLRDGIYGYTF	TGTGCCACCCTCCGGGACGGAATCTATGGCTACACCTTC
.	TRBD1	TRBJ1-5	TRBV19	CASNHRGRIGSNQPQHF	TGTGCCAGTAACCACAGGGGGCGTATAGGTAGCAATCAGCCCCAGCATTTT